The 7 T cell receptor beta chains in this list originate from one sample, sequenced in a study of CD8+ T cells in alopecia areata (dated 2018 in TCRdb). The sample's time point label is to be understood as: 4 weeks on oral tofacitinib. The sample's treatment or condition label is to be understood as: oral pan-JAK inhibitor, 5-10 mg twice daily. The library was made by the immunoSEQ multiplex PCR assay. For TCR sequencing, RNA was extracted from every sample and reverse transcribed into cDNA to serve as template. TCRdb retrieved this table from immuneACCESS and kept in-frame rearrangements only. Not all clones are present; in checked studies, unresolved V genes account for under half, and no reason is known for the remainder. The sample table holds roughly 73,000 clones, of which 29% were seen once. The ten largest clones take up 15% of the sample. The sample here was CD8+ T cells sorted from blood, taken at week 4, from a patient treated with tofacitinib. The receptors derive from a human donor with alopecia areata.

V usage is TRBV5-4 and J usage is TRBJ2-7; D might be TRBD2 (5 bases). Trimming took 1 base from V and 2 from J, leaving 10 bases between them. CDR3 length equals 14 residues. The germline CDR1 and CDR2 sequences are SGHNT and YYREEE (reference sequence). DNA of the CDR3: TGTGCCAGCAGCTTGAATAAGGGAGCCTACGAGCAGTACTTC. This sequence encodes CASSLNKGAYEQYF. The whole variable domain, filled in from reference TRBV5-4 and TRBJ2-7, reads ETGVTQSPTHLIKTRGQQVTLRCSSQSGHNTVSWYQQALGQGPQFIFQYYREEENGRGNFPPRFSGLQFPNYSSELNVNALELDDSALYLCASSLNKGAYEQYFGPGTRLTVT.

The rearrangement joins TRBV30 to TRBJ2-7; D is uncertain. CDR3 length: 12 residues. The ends were cut back, 0 bases at V and 3 bases at J, with 6 bases in the middle. Germline V gene data show CDR1 as GTSNPN and CDR2 as SVGIG (reference sequence). The CDR3 reads CAWSVTDYEQYF. The CDR3, as DNA: TGTGCCTGGAGTGTTACGGACTACGAGCAGTACTTC. Full variable domain (rest looked up from reference TRBV30 and TRBJ2-7): SQTIHQWPATLVQPVGSPLSLECTVEGTSNPNLYWYRQAAGRGLQLLFYSVGIGQISSEVPQNLSASRPQDRQFILSSKKLLLSDSGFYLCAWSVTDYEQYFGPGTRLTVT.

This clone turned up a few times. V is TRBV10-3 and J is TRBJ2-5; weak D call: TRBD1 (6 bases). Germline V gene sequence: CDR1 ENHRY, CDR2 SYGVKD. The V end lost 6 bases, the J end lost 1 base, and 9 bases lay between the germline ends. The CDR3 is made up of 13 amino acids. The CDR3 coding sequence is TGTGCCATCAGGACAGGTATCCAAGAGACCCAGTACTTC. It yields the protein CAIRTGIQETQYF.

The J gene is TRBJ2-1, the V gene TRBV7-2, with 7 nucleotides matching TRBD1. The CDR3 length is 15 residues. V lost 5 bases and J lost 0; bases outside the gene matches: 4. From germline, CDR1 is SGHTA and CDR2 FQGNSA. The CDR3, as DNA: TGTGCCAGCAGCACGAGGGACAGCTCCTACAATGAGCAGTTCTTC. This codes for CASSTRDSSYNEQFF.

This clone has a handful of counts. The chain has TRBV30 and TRBJ1-5; no definite D call. CDR3 length: 14 amino acids. V lost 0 bases, J lost 3 bases, and 9 bases lay in between. Germline V gene data show CDR1 as GTSNPN and CDR2 as SVGIG (reference sequence). The CDR3 bases are TGTGCCTGGAGTGTTAACATCTTCAATCAGCCCCAGCATTTT. Translated: CAWSVNIFNQPQHF.

The sample holds a few counts of this clone. The chain uses TRBV6-5 and TRBJ2-2; D is uncertain. CDR3 size: 12 residues. Germline CDR1 MNHEY, CDR2 SVGAGI. V lost 0 bases to trimming and J lost 6 bases, with 2 bases between them. In DNA, the CDR3 is TGTGCCAGCAGTTACTCTCCCGGGGAGCTGTTTTTT. Its translation: CASSYSPGELFF.

This clone showed up just a few times. V and J are TRBV7-9 and TRBJ2-3; D may be TRBD1 (5 bases). Trimming pared 1 base from V and 1 base from J, leaving 9 bases between. This CDR3 has 15 amino acids. Looked up from germline, CDR1 is SEHNR and CDR2 is FQNEAQ (reference sequence). The CDR3 protein is CASSLVQGGTDTQYF. For the CDR3, the DNA is TGTGCCAGCAGCTTAGTCCAGGGCGGCACAGATACGCAGTATTTT.